Reported below is one T cell receptor (beta chain). No antigen is known for it. Nothing much larger sits one base from this clone, and base qualities are not available. The CDR3 contains 14 residues, cysteine and phenylalanine counted. Only CDR3 DNA remains: 42 bases, in frame from the first base. Trimming takes 3 bases from V and 1 base from J, and the germline ends sit 7 bases apart. As encoded in the germline V gene, CDR1 is SNHLY while CDR2 is FYNNEI. These data belong to a study of CD8+CD57+ T cells in acquired aplastic anemia (dated by TCRdb to between 2018 and 2020). Regarding the study in general: DNA extracted from sorted CD4+ and CD8+ cells had a mean of about 3.3 ug, with a range of roughly 0.17 to 30 ug. A CD8+CD57+ expansion meant a frequency higher than the mean frequency seen in healthy subjects.

Paper-wide results and their limitations: CD8+ Simpson's diversity did not differ significantly between patients and healthy controls (P=0.060). Although twenty-nine CD8+ CDR3 sequences were shared by patients and controls, these sequences appeared highly expressed in patients and within the immunodominant clones of patients.

Genomic DNA was used as template for profiling of TCR beta VDJ combinations and CDR3 sequences. An Illumina HiSeq 2000 was the platform used for TCR repertoire sequencing. Per the authors' processing: Repertoires were assessed using TRBV/TRBJ rearrangement plots, CDR3 size and DJ length profiles, and Simpson's diversity index. The most abundant DNA sequence in the deep sequencing data was defined as the immunodominant clone. CDR3 amino acid sequences were checked for sharing between subjects and were compared against published repertoires and the VDJdb database. TCRdb reran the public reads through fastp at Q25 and MiXCR, keeping productive beta chains. Rows are combined by CDR3 protein, so each entry shows the most common genes and DNA. TCRdb assigned the V and J calls; the authors' analysis was not used. A total of around 130,000 distinct CDR3 sequences appear in this sample, 55% to 60% of them only once. The ten most abundant clones make up 29% of the sample.

The patients picked for sequencing were ones in whom flow cytometry had shown an expansion of CD8+CD57+ cells. Every patient had a diagnosis of severe acquired aplastic anemia based on International Study of Aplastic Anemia and Agranulocytosis and Camitta criteria. Patients had received no therapy at the time of blood sampling. The study deep-sequenced TCR repertoires of sorted CD4+ and CD8+ blood T cells from severe aplastic anemia patients and healthy subjects. In the USA, patient enrollment took place under clinicaltrials.gov protocols 00001620, 01623167, 00001397, 00071045, 00081523 and 00961064. Ficoll-Paque density gradient centrifugation was used to isolate peripheral blood mononuclear cells. Before DNA extraction, CD4+ and CD8+ T cells were sorted by FACS or by magnetic beads.

The chain is assembled from TRBV2 and TRBJ1-5, with the D gene not clear enough to name. The TCR sequence derives from a human donor with aplastic anemia. The sample taken for sequencing was sorted CD4+, CD8+, or CD8+CD57+ T cells (not recorded which) from PBMCs. The CDR3 has the sequence CASSEVDSNQPQHF. The DNA reads TGTGCCAGCAGTGAGGTTGACAGCAATCAGCCCCAGCATTTT. Where the CDR3 stops, the reference TRBV2 and TRBJ1-5 genes take over; the full variable domain is EPEVTQTPSHQVTQMGQEVILRCVPISNHLYFYWYRQILGQKVEFLVSFYNNEISEKSEIFDDQFSVERPDGSNFTLKIRSTKLEDSAMYFCASSEVDSNQPQHFGDGTRLSIL.